What follows describes a single T cell receptor (beta chain). The antigen is unknown. Measured with immunoSEQ multiplex PCR; TCRdb has only the in-frame clones, and not every one. The sample lists roughly 100,000 clones, 90% seen once, with roughly 8% in the top ten. Germline trimming cut 3 bases from V and 6 bases from J; bases unmatched to any gene: 6. The germline V gene has CDR1 SGDLS and CDR2 YYNGEE. CDR3 size: 15 residues. This specimen comes from a study of T cell responses to AZD1222 COVID-19 vaccine. Overall study findings and caveats: Mostly white British, mostly female donors; authors suggested clonal diversity may be underestimated.

The sample consisted of peripheral blood, taken 28 days after the second AZD1222 dose. This receptor was obtained from an adult who received the AZD1222 COVID-19 vaccine. The J gene is TRBJ2-1, the V gene TRBV9, with 10 bases lining up with TRBD2. The CDR3 DNA is TGTGCCAGCAGCGCCCCTAGCGGGGGCTTCAATGAGCAGTTCTTC. Protein: CASSAPSGGFNEQFF.